The present TCR beta chain was sequenced within a study of T cells after yellow fever vaccination. Overall study: The fractions with low cell numbers were processed using SMART-Seq v4 Ultra Low Input. Findings of the study overall: Reappearance after the booster was observed for most primary-vaccination clones (more than 95% CD4, about 85% CD8). There was a possibility that FACS-sorted repertoires contained abundant clonotypes contaminating from the bulk population.

CDR3 length: 18 amino acids. Germline CDR1 and CDR2: SEHNR and FQNEAQ (reference sequence). After removal of 5 bases from V and 0 bases from J, the junction contained 6 bases not matched to a gene. Template switching by 5'RACE produced TCR cDNA, adding a universal primer site and UMIs. One entry per CDR3 protein, called by TCRdb with MiXCR from the 5' RACE reads. In the table there are about 130,000 distinct CDR3 sequences, approximately 8.4% of which are singletons. This clonotype was seen more than once but under ten times. Its antigen remains unidentified. The receptor's source is a man younger than 35 who received the YFV17D yellow fever vaccine. The sample was CD8+ T cells sorted from PBMCs, taken on the day of the yellow fever booster vaccination. V usage is TRBV7-9 and J usage is TRBJ2-5, with 16 bases lining up with TRBD2. In nucleotides, the CDR3 is TGTGCCAGCAGCGCCACCGGGACTAGCGGGGGGGACCAAGAGACCCAGTACTTC. Protein product: CASSATGTSGGDQETQYF.